Shown below are 8 T cell receptor beta chains from a single sample sequenced in a study of tumor-infiltrating lymphocytes in localized non-small cell lung cancer. Assay used: immunoSEQ multiplex PCR; TCRdb lists only in-frame clones, some missing. The table records around 15,000 clones, 75% to 85% of them present only once. Sample: uninvolved lung tissue not adjacent to the tumor. The receptors here all came from a human donor with non-small cell lung cancer.

This chain uses TRBV13 with TRBJ2-7; D not certain. Trimming pared 5 bases from V and 6 bases from J, leaving 11 bases between. Germline V gives CDR1 PRHDT, CDR2 FYEKMQ (reference sequence). This CDR3 is 12 amino acids long. The CDR3 sequence is CASSRLRPEQYF. CDR3 nucleotide sequence: TGTGCCAGCAGCAGATTACGACCCGAGCAGTACTTC.

The chain carries TRBV9 and TRBJ2-6, with D unclear. The length of the CDR3 is 14 residues. From germline, CDR1 is SGDLS and CDR2 YYNGEE. The V gene lost 2 bases and the J gene lost 2 bases, with 5 bases spanning the gap. CDR3 amino acids: CASSVEAGANVLTF. CDR3 nucleotides: TGTGCCAGCAGCGTCGAGGCTGGGGCCAACGTCCTGACTTTC.

The sample holds one count of this clone. The V call is TRBV7-9, the J call TRBJ2-5; 12 nucleotides match TRBD2. CDR3 length: 17 amino acids. Trimming cost V 5 bases and J 3 bases; bases outside gene matches: 10. Germline CDR1 is SEHNR and CDR2 is FQNEAQ (reference sequence). The CDR3 DNA sequence: TGTGCCAGCAGCGGACGGACTAGCGGGATACGCAAAGAGACCCAGTACTTC. It is translated as CASSGRTSGIRKETQYF.

The chain uses TRBV2 and TRBJ2-5; TRBD1 or TRBD2 may be the D gene (7 bases each). V lost 6 bases, J lost 4 bases, and 9 bases lay in between. CDR1 is SNHLY, CDR2 FYNNEI, per germline. The CDR3 is made up of 12 amino acids. This chain's CDR3 is CASSRGGETQYF. CDR3 DNA: TGTGCCAGCAGCAGGGGGGGAGAGACCCAGTACTTC.

V gene TRBV2 combines with J gene TRBJ2-2, with D uncertain. The CDR3 is 11 amino acids. V shed 7 bases and J shed 5 bases, with 5 bases lying between them. Germline V gives CDR1 SNHLY, CDR2 FYNNEI. CDR3 sequence (DNA): TGTGCCAGCACCATAACCGGGGAGCTGTTTTTT. This sequence encodes CASTITGELFF. The full variable domain, rest sourced from reference TRBV2 and TRBJ2-2, is EPEVTQTPSHQVTQMGQEVILRCVPISNHLYFYWYRQILGQKVEFLVSFYNNEISEKSEIFDDQFSVERPDGSNFTLKIRSTKLEDSAMYFCASTITGELFFGEGSRLTVL.

This CDR3 reads CASSLQLLNTEAFF. The CDR3 DNA follows: TGCGCCAGCAGCTTGCAGCTACTGAACACTGAAGCTTTCTTT. J is TRBJ1-1 and V is TRBV5-1; unclear D gene. Germline loops: CDR1 SGHRS, CDR2 YFSETQ. This CDR3 region has 14 residues. Trimming took off 1 base at V and 0 bases at J, with 7 bases between the two ends. Using reference TRBV5-1 and TRBJ1-1 for the parts outside the CDR3, the full variable domain is KAGVTQTPRYLIKTRGQQVTLSCSPISGHRSVSWYQQTPGQGLQFLFEYFSETQRNKGNFPGRFSGRQFSNSRSEMNVSTLELGDSALYLCASSLQLLNTEAFFGQGTRLTVV.

This clone came up a few times. The rearrangement links TRBV5-5 to TRBJ1-1; D ambiguous. Germline CDR1 SGHKS, CDR2 YYEKEE (reference sequence). The CDR3 covers 14 residues. V lost 1 base and J 1 base, leaving 8 bases between the germline ends. DNA for the CDR3: TGTGCCAGCAGCTTGCGTCGCTCGAACACTGAAGCTTTCTTT. Its translation: CASSLRRSNTEAFF.

The chain combines TRBV5-1 with TRBJ1-1; D ambiguous. Looked up from germline, CDR1 is SGHRS and CDR2 is YFSETQ. The V and J ends lost 0 bases and 1 base respectively, with 10 bases between them. The CDR3 spans 15 residues. The CDR3 DNA sequence: TGCGCCAGCAGCTTGGAAGTTCGGGGGAACACTGAAGCTTTCTTT. The encoded protein is CASSLEVRGNTEAFF.